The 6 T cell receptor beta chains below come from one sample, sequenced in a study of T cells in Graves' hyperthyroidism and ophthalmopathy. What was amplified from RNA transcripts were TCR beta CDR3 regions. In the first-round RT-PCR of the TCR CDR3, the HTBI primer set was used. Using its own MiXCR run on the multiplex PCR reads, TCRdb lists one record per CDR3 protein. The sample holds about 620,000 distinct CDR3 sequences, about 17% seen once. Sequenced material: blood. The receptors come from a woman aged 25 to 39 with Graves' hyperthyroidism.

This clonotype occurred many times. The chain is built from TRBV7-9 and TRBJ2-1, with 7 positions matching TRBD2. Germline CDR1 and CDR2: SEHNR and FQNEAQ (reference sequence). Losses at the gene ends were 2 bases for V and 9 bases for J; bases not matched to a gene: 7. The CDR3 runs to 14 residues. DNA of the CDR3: TGTGCCAGCAGCTTATTAAGCGGGATTGGTGAGCAGTTCTTC. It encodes CASSLLSGIGEQFF. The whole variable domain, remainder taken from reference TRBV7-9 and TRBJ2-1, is DTGVSQNPRHKITKRGQNVTFRCDPISEHNRLYWYRQTLGQGPEFLTYFQNEAQLEKSRLLSDRFSAERPKGSFSTLEIQRTEQGDSAMYLCASSLLSGIGEQFFGPGTRLTVL.

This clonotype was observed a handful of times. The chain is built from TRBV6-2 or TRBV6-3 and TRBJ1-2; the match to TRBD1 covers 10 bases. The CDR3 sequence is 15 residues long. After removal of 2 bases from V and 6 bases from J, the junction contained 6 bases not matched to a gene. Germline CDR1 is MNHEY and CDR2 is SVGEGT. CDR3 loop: CASSYRGQGDNGYTF. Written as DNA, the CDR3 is TGTGCCAGCAGTTACCGTGGACAGGGGGATAATGGCTACACCTTC.

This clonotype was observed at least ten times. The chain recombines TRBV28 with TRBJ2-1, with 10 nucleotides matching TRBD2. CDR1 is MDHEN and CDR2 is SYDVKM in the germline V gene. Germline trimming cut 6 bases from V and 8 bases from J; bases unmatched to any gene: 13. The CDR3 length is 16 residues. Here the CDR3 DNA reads TGTGCCAGCAGCAGAAGCGGGAGGGTCTTTATCCATGAGCAGTTCTTC. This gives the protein CASSRSGRVFIHEQFF.

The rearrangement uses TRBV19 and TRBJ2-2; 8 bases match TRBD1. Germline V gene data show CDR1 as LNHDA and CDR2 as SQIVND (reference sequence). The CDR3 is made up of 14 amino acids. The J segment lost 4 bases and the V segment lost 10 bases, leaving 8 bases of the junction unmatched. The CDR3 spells CAISRGQGTGELFF. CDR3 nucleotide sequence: TGTGCCATTTCCAGGGGGCAGGGCACCGGGGAGCTGTTTTTT. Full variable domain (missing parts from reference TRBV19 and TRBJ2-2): DGGITQSPKYLFRKEGQNVTLSCEQNLNHDAMYWYRQDPGQGLRLIYYSQIVNDFQKGDIAEGYSVSREKKESFPLTVTSAQKNPTAFYLCAISRGQGTGELFFGEGSRLTVL.

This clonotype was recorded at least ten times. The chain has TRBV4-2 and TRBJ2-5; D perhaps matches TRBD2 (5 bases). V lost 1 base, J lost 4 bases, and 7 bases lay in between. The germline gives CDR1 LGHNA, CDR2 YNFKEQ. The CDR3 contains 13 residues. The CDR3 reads CASSQVGGETQYF. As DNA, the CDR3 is TGTGCCAGCAGCCAAGTAGGAGGAGAGACCCAGTACTTC.

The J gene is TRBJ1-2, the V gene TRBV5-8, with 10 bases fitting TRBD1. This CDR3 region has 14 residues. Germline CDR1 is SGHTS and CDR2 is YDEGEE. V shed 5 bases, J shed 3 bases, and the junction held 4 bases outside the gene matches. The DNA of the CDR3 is TGTGCCAGCAGGCCGGGACAGGGGTACTATGGCTACACCTTC. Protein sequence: CASRPGQGYYGYTF. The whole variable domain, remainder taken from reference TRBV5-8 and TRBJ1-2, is EAGVTQSPTHLIKTRGQQATLRCSPISGHTSVYWYQQALGLGLQFLLWYDEGEERNRGNFPPRFSGRQFPNYSSELNVNALELEDSALYLCASRPGQGYYGYTFGSGTRLTVV.